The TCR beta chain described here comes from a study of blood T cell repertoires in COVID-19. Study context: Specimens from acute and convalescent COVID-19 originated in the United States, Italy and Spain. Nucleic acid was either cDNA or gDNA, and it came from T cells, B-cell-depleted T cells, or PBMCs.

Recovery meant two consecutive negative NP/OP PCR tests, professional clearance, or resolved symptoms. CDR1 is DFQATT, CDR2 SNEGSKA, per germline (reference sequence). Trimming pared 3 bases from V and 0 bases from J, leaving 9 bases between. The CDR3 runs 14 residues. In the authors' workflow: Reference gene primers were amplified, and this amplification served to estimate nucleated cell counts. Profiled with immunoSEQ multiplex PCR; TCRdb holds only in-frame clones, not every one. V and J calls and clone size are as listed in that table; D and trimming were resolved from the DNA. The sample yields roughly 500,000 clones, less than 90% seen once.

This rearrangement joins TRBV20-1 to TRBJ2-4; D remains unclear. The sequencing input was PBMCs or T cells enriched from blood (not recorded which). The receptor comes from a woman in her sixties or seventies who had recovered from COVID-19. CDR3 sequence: CSASPGLAKNIQYF. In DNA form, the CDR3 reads TGCAGTGCTAGTCCGGGTCTAGCCAAAAACATTCAGTACTTC.